This entry lists 18 T cell receptor beta chains sequenced from one sample in a study of blood T cell repertoires in COVID-19. Measured with immunoSEQ multiplex PCR; TCRdb has only the in-frame clones, and not every one. The sample shows approximately 350,000 clones, about 90% of them seen only once. The specimen was peripheral blood. All receptors come from a woman aged 18-29 years who had recovered from COVID-19.

This chain links TRBV10-3 with TRBJ1-5; D perhaps matches TRBD1 (5 bases). The CDR3 loop spans 15 amino acids. In germline, CDR1 is ENHRY, CDR2 SYGVKD. V lost 0 bases to trimming and J lost 6 bases, with 12 bases between them. The DNA for the CDR3 is TGTGCCATCAGTGAGTCGTTCGGGCAGGGTCAGCCCCAGCATTTT. This gives the protein CAISESFGQGQPQHF.

The gene calls are TRBV29-1 and TRBJ1-2; D is undetermined. Trimming took 5 bases from V and 7 from J, leaving 17 bases between them. The germline gives CDR1 SQVTM, CDR2 ANQGSEA. The CDR3 spans 13 residues. The CDR3 spells CSVPGLVEGGYTF. The CDR3 DNA reads TGCAGCGTTCCGGGGTTGGTGGAGGGTGGCTACACCTTC.

The V call is TRBV11-3, the J call TRBJ1-3; D uncertain. V dropped 5 bases and J dropped 0 bases, with 5 bases sitting between them. The CDR3 runs 13 residues. CDR1 and CDR2 from the germline V gene are SGHNT and YENEEA. Written as DNA, the CDR3 is TGTGCCAGCAGCGCGTACTCTGGAAACACCATATATTTT. It encodes CASSAYSGNTIYF.

The genes are TRBV7-9 and TRBJ2-7, with D uncertain. The CDR3 length is 14 residues. CDR1 and CDR2 from the germline V gene are SEHNR and FQNEAQ (reference sequence). V was cut by 4 bases and J by 2 bases, with 12 bases left in between. CDR3: CASSSTDKAYEQYV. CDR3 sequence (DNA): TGTGCCAGCAGCTCCACTGACAAGGCCTACGAGCAGTACGTC.

This rearrangement joins TRBV11-3 to TRBJ1-3, with D possibly being TRBD1 (5 bases). This CDR3 spans 15 amino acids. Deletions cut 3 bases from V and 0 bases from J, with 9 bases between. Germline loops: CDR1 SGHNT, CDR2 YENEEA. The CDR3 reads CASSFRGTSGNTIYF. The DNA of the CDR3 is TGTGCCAGCAGCTTTCGGGGGACCTCTGGAAACACCATATATTTT.

The V and J genes are TRBV11-3 and TRBJ1-1; TRBD1 matches 8 bases. The CDR3 contains 15 residues. Trimming cost V 2 bases and J 2 bases; bases outside gene matches: 4. Per germline, CDR1 SGHNT and CDR2 YENEEA. The CDR3 protein is CASSLPQGANTEAFF. In nucleotides, the CDR3 is TGTGCCAGCAGCTTACCCCAGGGGGCTAACACTGAAGCTTTCTTT.

The table lists this clone with a count of one. The chain uses TRBV20-1 and TRBJ2-1; 14 bases are a match to TRBD2. CDR3 size: 16 residues. CDR1 is DFQATT and CDR2 is SNEGSKA in the germline V gene (reference sequence). Unmatched junction bases numbered 8, after V lost 3 bases and J lost 7 bases. The CDR3 DNA follows: TGCAGTGCTAGTCAGACTAGCGGGAGGGCGGGGAATGAGCAGTTCTTC. This gives the protein CSASQTSGRAGNEQFF.

The chain employs TRBV18 and TRBJ1-1; 7 bases are a match to TRBD1. Germline V CDR1 and CDR2: KGHSH, LQKENI. V shed 6 bases and J 3 bases; nucleotides not matched to a gene: 13. The CDR3 loop spans 16 amino acids. This chain's CDR3 is CASSPEGAMTDTEAFF. The CDR3 region has the DNA TGTGCCAGCTCGCCTGAGGGGGCAATGACAGACACTGAAGCTTTCTTT.

The chain carries TRBV29-1 and TRBJ2-5, with 10 positions matching TRBD2. In germline, CDR1 is SQVTM, CDR2 ANQGSEA. This CDR3 contains 17 residues. V trimming: 3 bases; J trimming: 4 bases; junction bases outside the gene matches: 14. The CDR3 loop reads CSVDGGGGLAGVETQYF. The CDR3, as DNA: TGCAGCGTTGATGGTGGCGGGGGGCTAGCGGGAGTAGAGACCCAGTACTTC.

This CDR3 is CASSRQGRSPLHF. In DNA form, the CDR3 reads TGTGCCAGCAGTAGACAGGGACGCTCACCCCTCCACTTT. The chain carries TRBV12-3 or TRBV12-4 and TRBJ1-6; 7 bases align to TRBD1. V was pared by 5 bases and J by 10 bases, with 5 bases of the junction left unmatched. The CDR3 length is 13 residues.

V gene TRBV7-9 combines with J gene TRBJ1-2; 9 positions agree with TRBD1. CDR1 is SEHNR and CDR2 is FQNEAQ in the germline V gene (reference sequence). This CDR3 spans 14 amino acids. V dropped 4 bases and J dropped 4; count of bases not matched to a gene: 4. CDR3 sequence: CASSSRTGAYGYTF. CDR3 nucleotide sequence: TGTGCCAGCAGCTCGCGGACAGGGGCCTATGGCTACACCTTC.

The chain links TRBV27 to TRBJ1-1, with 7 bases identical to TRBD1. CDR1 and CDR2 (germline): MNHEY, SMNVEV (reference sequence). The CDR3 covers 17 residues. With V trimmed by 5 bases and J by 0 bases, 12 bases remained unmatched. CDR3 region: CASSKGQTYDLNTEAFF. For the CDR3, the DNA is TGTGCCAGCAGTAAGGGACAGACTTATGACTTGAACACTGAAGCTTTCTTT.

The chain has TRBV9 and TRBJ2-3, with TRBD2 matching 7 bases. Germline CDR1 reads SGDLS; CDR2 reads YYNGEE. This CDR3 contains 17 residues. The V and J ends lost 0 bases and 0 bases, in that order; junction bases with no gene match: 7. CDR3 in amino acids: CASSVAREALSTDTQYF. In nucleotides, the CDR3 is TGTGCCAGCAGCGTAGCCCGGGAGGCGCTCAGCACAGATACGCAGTATTTT.

The CDR3 nucleotides are TGTGCCAGCAGCCCCGCCGGAGGAGAGACCCAGTACTTC. Its protein is CASSPAGGETQYF. The chain joins TRBV11-2 to TRBJ2-5; the D gene is possibly TRBD2 (5 bases). The germline CDR1 and CDR2 sequences are SGHAT and FQNNGV. This CDR3 spans 13 amino acids. V lost 5 bases to trimming and J lost 4 bases, with 11 bases between them.

The chain joins TRBV7-8 to TRBJ1-2, with 7 nucleotides matching TRBD1. Germline CDR1 is SGHVS and CDR2 is FQNEAQ. Trimming cost V 5 bases and J 4 bases; bases outside gene matches: 10. This CDR3 contains 15 residues. CDR3 sequence: CASSPSPGTVYGYTF. As DNA, the CDR3 is TGTGCCAGCAGCCCAAGCCCGGGGACAGTCTATGGCTACACCTTC. Combining the CDR3 with reference TRBV7-8 and TRBJ1-2 gives the whole variable domain GAGVSQSPRYKVAKRGQDVALRCDPISGHVSLFWYQQALGQGPEFLTYFQNEAQLDKSGLPSDRFFAERPEGSVSTLKIQRTQQEDSAVYLCASSPSPGTVYGYTFGSGTRLTVV.

In this sample, this clone turned up once. CDR3 sequence: CSVVGPSTDTQYF. CDR3 in DNA: TGCAGCGTTGTGGGGCCCTCCACAGATACGCAGTATTTT. The rearrangement joins TRBV29-1 to TRBJ2-3; weak D call: TRBD1 (5 bases). Germline CDR1 reads SQVTM; CDR2 reads ANQGSEA. Trimming pared 4 bases from V and 2 bases from J, leaving 10 bases between. The CDR3 extends over 13 amino acids.

This clone was recorded once. V usage is TRBV7-9 and J usage is TRBJ2-1, with 7 bases lining up with TRBD2. Germline lookup yields CDR1 SEHNR and CDR2 FQNEAQ (reference sequence). This CDR3 contains 14 residues. After removal of 7 bases from V and 2 bases from J, the junction contained 5 bases not matched to a gene. CDR3 loop: CASTNAGAYNEQFF. CDR3 nucleotide sequence: TGTGCCAGCACCAACGCGGGGGCCTACAATGAGCAGTTCTTC.

This chain joins TRBV4-3 and TRBJ1-5; tentative D call: TRBD1 (5 bases). Germline V CDR1 and CDR2: LGHNA, YSLEER. CDR3 length: 15 amino acids. V shed 0 bases and J shed 4 bases, with 10 bases lying between them. The CDR3 coding sequence is TGCGCCAGCAGCCAAGATACAGGATTTAATCAGCCCCAGCATTTT. It encodes CASSQDTGFNQPQHF.